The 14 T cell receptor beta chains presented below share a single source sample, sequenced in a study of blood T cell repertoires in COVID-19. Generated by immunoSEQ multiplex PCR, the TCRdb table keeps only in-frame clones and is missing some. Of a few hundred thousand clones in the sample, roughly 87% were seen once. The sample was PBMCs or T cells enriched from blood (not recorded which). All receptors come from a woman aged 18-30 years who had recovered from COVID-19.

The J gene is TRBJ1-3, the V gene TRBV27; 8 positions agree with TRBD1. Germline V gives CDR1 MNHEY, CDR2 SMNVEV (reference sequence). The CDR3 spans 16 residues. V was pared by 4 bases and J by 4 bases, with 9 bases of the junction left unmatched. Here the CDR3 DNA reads TGTGCCAGCAGTTCCCACCCGACAGGGGTCGGAAACACCATATATTTT. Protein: CASSSHPTGVGNTIYF.

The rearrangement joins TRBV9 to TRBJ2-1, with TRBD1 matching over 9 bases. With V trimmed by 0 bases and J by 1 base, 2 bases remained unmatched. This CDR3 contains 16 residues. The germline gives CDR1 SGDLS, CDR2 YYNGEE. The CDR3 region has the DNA TGTGCCAGCAGCGTAGCTGGGACAGGGTCCTACAATGAGCAGTTCTTC. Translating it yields CASSVAGTGSYNEQFF.

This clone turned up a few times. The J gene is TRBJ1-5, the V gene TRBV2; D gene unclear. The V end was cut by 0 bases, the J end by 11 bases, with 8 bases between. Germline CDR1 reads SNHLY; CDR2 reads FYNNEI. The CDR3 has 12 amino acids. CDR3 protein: CASSEARSTQHF. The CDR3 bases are TGTGCCAGCAGTGAAGCGCGGTCGACCCAGCATTTT.

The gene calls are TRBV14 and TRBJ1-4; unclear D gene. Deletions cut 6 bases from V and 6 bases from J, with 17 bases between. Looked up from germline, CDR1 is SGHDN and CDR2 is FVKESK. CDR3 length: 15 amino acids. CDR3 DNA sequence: TGTGCCAGCAGTGCTGGACTGTATGGCGATGAAAAACTGTTTTTT. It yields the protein CASSAGLYGDEKLFF.

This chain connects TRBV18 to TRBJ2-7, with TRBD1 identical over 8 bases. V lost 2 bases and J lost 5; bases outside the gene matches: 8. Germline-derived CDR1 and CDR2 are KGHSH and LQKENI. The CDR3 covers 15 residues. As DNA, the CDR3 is TGTGCCAGCTCACCAAGTCTCGCACAGGGGGACGAGCAGTACTTC. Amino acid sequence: CASSPSLAQGDEQYF.

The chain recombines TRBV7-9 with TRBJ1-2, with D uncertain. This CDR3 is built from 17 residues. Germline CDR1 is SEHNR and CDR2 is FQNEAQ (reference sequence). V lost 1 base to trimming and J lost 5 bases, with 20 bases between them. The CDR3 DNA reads TGTGCCAGCAGCTTAGGAAGTTTGGAGTTCTCCGGTTATGGCTACACCTTC. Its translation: CASSLGSLEFSGYGYTF. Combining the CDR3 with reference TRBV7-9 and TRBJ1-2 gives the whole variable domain DTGVSQNPRHKITKRGQNVTFRCDPISEHNRLYWYRQTLGQGPEFLTYFQNEAQLEKSRLLSDRFSAERPKGSFSTLEIQRTEQGDSAMYLCASSLGSLEFSGYGYTFGSGTRLTVV.

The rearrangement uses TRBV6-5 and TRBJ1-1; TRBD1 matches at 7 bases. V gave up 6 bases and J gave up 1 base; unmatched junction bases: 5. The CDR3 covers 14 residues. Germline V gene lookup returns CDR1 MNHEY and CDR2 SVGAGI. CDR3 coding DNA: TGTGCCAGCAGGCTAGACAGGGCGAACACTGAAGCTTTCTTT. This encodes CASRLDRANTEAFF.

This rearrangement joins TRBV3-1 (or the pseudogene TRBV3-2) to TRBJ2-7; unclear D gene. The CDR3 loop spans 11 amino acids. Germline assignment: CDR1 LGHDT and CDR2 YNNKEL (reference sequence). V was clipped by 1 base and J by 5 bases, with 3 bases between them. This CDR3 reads CASSQVDEQYF. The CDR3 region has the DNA TGTGCCAGCAGCCAAGTCGACGAGCAGTACTTC.

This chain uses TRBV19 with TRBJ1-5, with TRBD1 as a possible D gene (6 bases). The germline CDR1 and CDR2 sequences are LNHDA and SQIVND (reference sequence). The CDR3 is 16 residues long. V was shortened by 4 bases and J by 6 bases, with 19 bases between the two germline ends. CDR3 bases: TGTGCCAGTAGTACGTTACAGGGACGGGGCTTTCAGCCCCAGCATTTT. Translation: CASSTLQGRGFQPQHF.

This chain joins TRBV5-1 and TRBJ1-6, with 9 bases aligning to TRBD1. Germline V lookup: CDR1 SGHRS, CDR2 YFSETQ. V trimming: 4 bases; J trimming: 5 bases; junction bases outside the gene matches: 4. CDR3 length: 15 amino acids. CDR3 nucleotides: TGCGCCAGCAGCGAGGACAGGGGAAATAATTCACCCCTCCACTTT. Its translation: CASSEDRGNNSPLHF.

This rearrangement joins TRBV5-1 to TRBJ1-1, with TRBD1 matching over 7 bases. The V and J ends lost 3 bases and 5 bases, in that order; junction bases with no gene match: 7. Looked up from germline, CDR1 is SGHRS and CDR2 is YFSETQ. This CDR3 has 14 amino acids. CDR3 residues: CASSWRTGATEAFF. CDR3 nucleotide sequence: TGCGCCAGCAGCTGGCGGACAGGTGCAACTGAAGCTTTCTTT. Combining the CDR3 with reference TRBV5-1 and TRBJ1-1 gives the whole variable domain KAGVTQTPRYLIKTRGQQVTLSCSPISGHRSVSWYQQTPGQGLQFLFEYFSETQRNKGNFPGRFSGRQFSNSRSEMNVSTLELGDSALYLCASSWRTGATEAFFGQGTRLTVV.

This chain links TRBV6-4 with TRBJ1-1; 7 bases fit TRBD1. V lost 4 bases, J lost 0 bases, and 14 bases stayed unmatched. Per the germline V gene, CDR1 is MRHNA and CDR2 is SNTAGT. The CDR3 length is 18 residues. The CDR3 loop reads CASSGARGQSLMNTEAFF. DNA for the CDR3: TGTGCCAGCAGTGGGGCGAGGGGGCAGTCCCTCATGAACACTGAAGCTTTCTTT.

CDR3 nucleotides: TGTGCCAGCAGTGGTATCACAGCGAACACCGGGGAGCTGTTTTTT. Protein: CASSGITANTGELFF. The genes are TRBV2 and TRBJ2-2; D not resolved. This CDR3 comprises 15 residues. Per germline, CDR1 SNHLY and CDR2 FYNNEI. Trimming cost V 4 bases and J 0 bases, with 9 bases left between them.

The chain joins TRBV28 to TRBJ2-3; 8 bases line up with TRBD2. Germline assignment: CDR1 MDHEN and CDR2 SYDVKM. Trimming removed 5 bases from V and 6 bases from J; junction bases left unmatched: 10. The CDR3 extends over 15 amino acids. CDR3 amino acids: CASSTRGLARDTQYF. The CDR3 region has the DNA TGTGCCAGCAGTACGCGTGGACTAGCCAGGGATACGCAGTATTTT.